What follows is one T cell receptor beta chain and its context. Its specificity is unknown. This CDR3 comprises 16 residues. Germline V gene data show CDR1 as SEHNR and CDR2 as FQNEAQ (reference sequence). The germline V and J ends were trimmed by 4 bases and 2 bases, with 14 bases remaining between them. TCRdb passed the reads through MiXCR, listing each CDR3 protein once. The sample holds a few hundred thousand distinct CDR3 sequences, about 17% seen once. The data belong to a study of T cell repertoires in cytomegalovirus infection. Study overall: Shared public TCR beta signatures pointed to both CMV infection and a matching HLA type.

Study-level findings and limits: HLA-C-restricted CMV clonotypes gave the most frequent clonotype in two of eight donors. Identification of carriers of CMV plus the relevant HLA was performed using cumulative public TCR beta family frequency.

Sequencing used PBMCs. This chain uses TRBV7-9 with TRBJ1-4, with D uncertain. The sequence was collected from a human donor in good health (CMV status not recorded). Some clones in this sample may be carry-over from other donors' samples. The CDR3 protein is CASSSRAGGTNEKLFF. CDR3 DNA sequence: TGTGCCAGCAGCTCTCGGGCCGGCGGTACTAATGAAAAACTGTTTTTT.